This T cell receptor beta chain stems from a study of early T cells in non-severe SARS-CoV-2 infection. At least ten counts were recorded for this clonotype. Individual cDNA molecules received unique molecular identifiers. One entry per CDR3 protein, called by TCRdb with MiXCR from the 5' RACE reads. Of 20,000 to 30,000 distinct CDR3 sequences in the sample, nearly 4.5% were seen once. This CDR3 is 15 amino acids long. Per germline, CDR1 KGHDR and CDR2 SFDVKD. Trimming at V came to 6 bases and at J to 2 bases, leaving 7 bases not matched to a gene. The chain couples TRBV24-1 to TRBJ2-3; 7 positions agree with TRBD1. This receptor was obtained from an adult who was a healthcare worker with PCR-confirmed SARS-CoV-2 infection or an uninfected control (not recorded which). The source material was whole blood. The CDR3, as DNA: TGTGCCACCAGTCCTACAGGGGTCCTCACAGATACGCAGTATTTT. This encodes CATSPTGVLTDTQYF.